A selection of T cell receptor beta chains follows, all from one sample in a study of blood T cell repertoires in COVID-19. Assay: immunoSEQ multiplex PCR; the TCRdb copy retains only in-frame clones and omits some. The table records about 74,000 clones, 88% of them present only once. Material: peripheral blood. The receptors derive from a woman at least 80 years old with active or convalescent COVID-19. CDR3s include the opening cysteine and the closing phenylalanine or tryptophan. Fields, in order: CDR3 protein, CDR3 DNA, clone size, D gene, V gene, CDR3 length, J gene. The D gene is left open where the match is weak. For some rows the clone size is stated as once, few or many, or as a class when expanded; others skip it.

CSARGRDGYTF | TGCAGTGCTAGAGGTCGTGATGGCTACACCTTC | once | . | TRBV20-1 | 11 | TRBJ1-2
CSATVVEGTEAFF | TGCAGCGCTACGGTAGTGGAGGGCACTGAAGCTTTCTTT | . | . | TRBV29-1 | 13 | TRBJ1-1
CASSLGGRGAFF | TGTGCCAGCAGTCTGGGGGGGCGCGGAGCTTTCTTT | . | . | TRBV12-3/TRBV12-4 | 12 | TRBJ1-1
CSVVPTGFGANVLTF | TGCAGCGTTGTTCCGACGGGGTTCGGGGCCAACGTCCTGACTTTC | . | . | TRBV29-1 | 15 | TRBJ2-6
CASSRQREKLFF | TGTGCCAGCAGCCGACAGCGAGAAAAACTGTTTTTT | . | . | TRBV16 | 12 | TRBJ1-4
CASSRTVGQGNTEAFF | TGCGCCAGCAGCCGCACCGTCGGACAGGGGAACACTGAAGCTTTCTTT | . | TRBD1 | TRBV4-3 | 16 | TRBJ1-1
CASREVVSSSYEQYF | TGCGCCAGCCGGGAGGTAGTTAGCAGCTCCTACGAGCAGTACTTC | . | TRBD2 | TRBV5-1 | 15 | TRBJ2-7
CASSDRTGRGSEKLFF | TGTGCCAGCAGTGACCGGACAGGGAGAGGAAGTGAAAAACTGTTTTTT | . | TRBD1 | TRBV6-1 | 16 | TRBJ1-4
CASSPRGGLIYEQYF | TGTGCCAGCAGCCCGCGGGGGGGCCTAATCTACGAGCAGTACTTC | . | TRBD2 | TRBV2 | 15 | TRBJ2-7
CASSQVGSSGNQATQYF | TGTGCCAGCAGCCAAGTAGGGAGTAGCGGGAATCAAGCTACGCAGTATTTT | once | TRBD2 | TRBV4-2 | 17 | TRBJ2-3
CASRALEAPEQYF | TGTGCCAGCAGAGCCCTAGAAGCTCCCGAGCAGTACTTC | . | . | TRBV7-8 | 13 | TRBJ2-7
CASSQGDRGTTNEKLFF | TGTGCCAGCAGCCAAGGGGACAGGGGGACAACTAATGAAAAACTGTTTTTT | few | TRBD1 | TRBV3-1/TRBV3-2 | 17 | TRBJ1-4
CASSPRGAGNTIYF | TGCGCCAGCAGTCCCAGGGGGGCTGGAAACACCATATATTTT | few | TRBD1 | TRBV4-3 | 14 | TRBJ1-3
CASSLRGDYGYTF | TGTGCCAGCAGCTTACGGGGGGACTATGGCTACACCTTC | . | . | TRBV7-9 | 13 | TRBJ1-2
CASSLGTGSPSYEQYF | TGTGCCAGCAGCTTAGGGACAGGGAGTCCCTCCTACGAGCAGTACTTC | . | TRBD1 | TRBV7-8 | 16 | TRBJ2-7
CASSHEGGLTEAFF | TGCGCCAGCAGCCACGAAGGGGGCTTAACTGAAGCTTTCTTT | . | TRBD1 | TRBV5-1 | 14 | TRBJ1-1
CASSLRGSIPGQETQYF | TGTGCCAGCAGTTTACGGGGAAGTATACCCGGCCAAGAGACCCAGTACTTC | . | . | TRBV27 | 17 | TRBJ2-5
CASSMTGSYNEQFF | TGTGCCAGTAGTATGACAGGGTCATACAATGAGCAGTTCTTC | . | TRBD1 | TRBV19 | 14 | TRBJ2-1
CASSPRTGEEKLFF | TGTGCCAGCAGCCCCCGGACAGGGGAAGAAAAACTGTTTTTT | . | TRBD1 | TRBV4-2 | 14 | TRBJ1-4
CASSRGRNTEAFF | TGTGCCAGCAGCCGCGGAAGGAACACTGAAGCTTTCTTT | . | . | TRBV3-1/TRBV3-2 | 13 | TRBJ1-1
CASSDTSGADTQYF | TGTGCCAGCAGCGACACTAGCGGGGCGGATACGCAGTATTTT | . | TRBD2 | TRBV6-5 | 14 | TRBJ2-3
CASSPTGPSYEQYF | TGTGCCAGCAGCCCGACAGGACCCTCCTACGAGCAGTACTTC | . | . | TRBV5-6 | 14 | TRBJ2-7
CASSPELNTGELFF | TGTGCCAGCTCACCAGAGTTGAACACCGGGGAGCTGTTTTTT | . | . | TRBV18 | 14 | TRBJ2-2